This T cell receptor beta chain was identified in a study of shared clonotypes between healthy human individuals (dated by TCRdb to the early 2020s). Notes on the research overall: A couple of women and a few men aged 18 to 49 years were included in the cohort. Blood TCR repertoires of five healthy adults were deeply sequenced to estimate repertoire size and the extent of clonotype sharing between individuals. To increase sequencing depth and limit assay-specific biases, different laboratories used diverse techniques to prepare libraries and sequence TCR repertoires. Each donor's leukapheresis produced roughly between about 0.8 and 8.9 billion PBMCs. Here is what the overall study found, with its caveats: Pairwise subsampling led to the expectation that sequencing depth would affect the degree of clonotype sharing among donors. The genetic and exposure-history diversity represented was limited by the small number of donors. Sampling was restricted to blood, and TCR repertoires in tissue are likely to differ from TCR repertoires in blood.

Using the deep immunoSEQ assay, TCR CDR3 regions were amplified from genomic DNA by multiplex PCR. Genomic DNA extracted from each cell subset was distributed evenly over all wells of several immunoSEQ 96-well plates, and each plate served as one replicate. For unsorted PBMC, approximately 300 ng of genomic DNA, equivalent to around 30,000 T cell genomes, went into each replicate PCR. Genomic DNA from unsorted PBMC was sequenced over ten immunoSEQ deep assay plates. Purified libraries were measured with a Qubit 3.0 fluorometer, size-checked on a Bioanalyzer 2100, and measured again with the KAPA Library Quantification kit. Each immunoSEQ 96-well plate was sequenced on its own single-read 150-cycle Illumina NextSeq 550 flow cell. The study's processing was this. The immunoSEQ output contained only junctional sequences without quality scores, so filtering could not match that applied to full-length reads. To assign V/J genes and CDR3, sequences were annotated using PyIR, a Python wrapper for IgBLAST v1.9, with IMGT germline references. Any read was removed if the V/J assignment was weak (E-value above 1e-6), the CDR3 was missing, or the read contained stop codons, out-of-frame junctions, or ambiguous translated residues. V3J clonotypes were defined as sequences sharing an identical inferred V gene, J gene, and CDR3 amino acid sequence. To compute the percentage overlap between repertoires, the number of shared unique clonotypes was divided by the size of the smaller repertoire. Richness of each repertoire was evaluated using RTK rarefaction, the Chao1 estimator, and Recon v2.1 estimates of unobserved clonotypes. TCRdb retrieved this table from immuneACCESS and kept in-frame rearrangements only. Not all clones are present; in checked studies, unresolved V genes account for under half, and no reason is known for the remainder. The V and J calls and the clone size are those of that table, but D and trimming were determined from the DNA. Present in this sample are some 490,000 clones, 60% to 80% of which were seen just once. The ten largest account for around 12% of the sample.

Healthy HIV-negative adults with no recently reported acute infections or vaccinations were included as donors. Only Caucasian adults living in Nashville, Tennessee, USA were represented among the donors. In the unsorted samples, 70 million to 90 million PBMCs were counted, and genomic DNA was extracted using the QIAamp DNA Blood Mini kit. Blood was collected by leukapheresis, and PBMCs were isolated by Ficoll-Histopaque density gradient centrifugation and then cryopreserved in liquid nitrogen vapor phase. Remarks on this clone: The antigen it recognizes is unknown. The input lacks base qualities; no much larger clone sits a single base away.

The CDR3 runs 17 amino acids, cysteine and phenylalanine included. CDR3 DNA only is kept here, 51 bases in frame from base 1. The germline V end is reduced by 4 bases and the J end by 4 bases; junction bases left unmatched: 16. According to the germline V gene, CDR1 reads MNHNS and CDR2 reads SASEGT. The TCR sequence derives from a middle-aged woman in good health. Some clones in this sample may be carry-over from other donors' samples. The specimen sequenced was PBMCs. The sequence is built from TRBV6-1 and TRBJ2-7; TRBD2 agrees with 7 junctional bases. CDR3 region: CASSVSSGGTVGYEQYF. The nucleotides read TGTGCCAGCAGTGTGTCTAGCGGAGGAACGGTAGGATACGAGCAGTACTTC.